This T cell receptor (beta chain) is drawn from a study of human T cells and chemical hapten exposure. Study summary: Throughout the approximately 25-week study, diphenylcyclopropenone was applied weekly to the patients' scalps.

In the original analysis: Sample TCR counts, which ranged from about 20,000 to 750,000, had a median of roughly 96,000. One entry per CDR3 protein results from TCRdb running MiXCR on the RACE reads. What appears here as the V and J calls and clone size reflects TCRdb's work, not the paper's. Among tens of thousands of distinct CDR3 sequences listed, approximately 12% were seen once. This clonotype has at least ten counts. Noted time point: patch test 1, 2 weeks after DPC sensitization. Treatment reported: therapeutic diphenylcyclopropenone sensitization with weekly scalp DPC. Sequencing was performed on whole blood, taken in connection with sensitization to the hapten diphenylcyclopropenone (DPC). The TCR comes from an older woman with alopecia areata. Some clones in this sample may be carry-over from other donors' samples.

CDR3 coding DNA: TGTGCCAGCACCCTCGAGAACACCGGGGAGCTGTTTTTT. Translating it yields CASTLENTGELFF. The V call is TRBV2, the J call TRBJ2-2; D is uncertain. The germline V gene encodes CDR1 SNHLY and CDR2 FYNNEI. V gave up 7 bases and J gave up 1 base, with 7 bases separating them. This CDR3 has 13 residues.